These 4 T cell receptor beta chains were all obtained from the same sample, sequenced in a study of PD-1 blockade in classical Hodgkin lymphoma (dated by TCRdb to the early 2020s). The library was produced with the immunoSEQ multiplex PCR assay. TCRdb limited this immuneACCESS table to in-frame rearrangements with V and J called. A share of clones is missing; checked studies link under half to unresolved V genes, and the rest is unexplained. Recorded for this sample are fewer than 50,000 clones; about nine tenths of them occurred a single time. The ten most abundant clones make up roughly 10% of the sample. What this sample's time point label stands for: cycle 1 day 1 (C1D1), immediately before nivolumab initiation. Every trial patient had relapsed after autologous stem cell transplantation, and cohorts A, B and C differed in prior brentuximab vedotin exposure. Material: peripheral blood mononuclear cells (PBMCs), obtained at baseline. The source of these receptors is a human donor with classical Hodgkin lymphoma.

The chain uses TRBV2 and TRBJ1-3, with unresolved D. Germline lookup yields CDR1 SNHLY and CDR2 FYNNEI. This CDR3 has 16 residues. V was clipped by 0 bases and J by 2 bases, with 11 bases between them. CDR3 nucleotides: TGTGCCAGCAGTGAAGCGCCTCCAGGTGCTGGAAACACCATATATTTT. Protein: CASSEAPPGAGNTIYF.

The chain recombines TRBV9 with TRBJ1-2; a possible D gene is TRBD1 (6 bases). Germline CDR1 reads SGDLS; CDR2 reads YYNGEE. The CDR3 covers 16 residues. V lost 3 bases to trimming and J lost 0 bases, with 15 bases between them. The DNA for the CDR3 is TGTGCCAGCAGCGCCCTTATAGGGGGATCTAACTATGGCTACACCTTC. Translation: CASSALIGGSNYGYTF.

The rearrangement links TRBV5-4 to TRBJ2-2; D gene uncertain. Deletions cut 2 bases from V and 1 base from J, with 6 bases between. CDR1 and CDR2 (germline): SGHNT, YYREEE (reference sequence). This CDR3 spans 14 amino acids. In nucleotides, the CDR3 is TGTGCCAGCAGCTTTAAAATGAACACCGGGGAGCTGTTTTTT. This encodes CASSFKMNTGELFF.

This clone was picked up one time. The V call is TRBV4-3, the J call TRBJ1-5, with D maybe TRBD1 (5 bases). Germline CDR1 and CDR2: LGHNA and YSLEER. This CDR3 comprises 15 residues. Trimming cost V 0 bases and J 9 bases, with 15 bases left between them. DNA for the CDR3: TGCGCCAGCAGCCAAGAGGTCCAGGGAACCGGGCCCCAGCATTTT. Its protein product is CASSQEVQGTGPQHF.